This T cell receptor (beta chain) was captured by sequencing in a study of cytomegalovirus exposure and HLA in healthy donors. Study-level points and caveats: Previous analysis showed most TCR beta V segments were productive about 87% or about 30% of the time. Testing in vitro showed a few CMV-associated chains specific for CMV antigens.

Primers for the PCR totalled 60 Vbeta and 13 Jbeta. TCRdb's copy holds only in-frame clones and misses some; the assay was immunoSEQ multiplex PCR. The table shows over 85,000 clones, with 75% to 80% occurring only once. This clone is a singleton in its sample. The antigen is not known. The CDR3 length is 12 residues. The germline V gene encodes CDR1 SGHNT and CDR2 YYREEE (reference sequence). V was clipped by 4 bases and J by 0 bases, with 3 bases between them. The sample taken for sequencing was PBMCs. This clonotype was sampled from a woman aged 40-49 years in good health and CMV-seronegative. The chain joins TRBV5-4 to TRBJ2-3; D uncertain. Here the CDR3 reads CASSTSTDTQYF. The CDR3, as DNA: TGTGCCAGCAGCACTAGCACAGATACGCAGTATTTT.